The 22 T cell receptor beta chains below all came from one sample that was sequenced in a study of T-cell reconstitution after alpha-beta-depleted transplantation in children. Unique molecular identifiers were incorporated into the prepared TCRbeta library. TCRdb called the PCR reads again in MiXCR, with one record for every CDR3 protein. Of a few hundred thousand distinct CDR3 sequences in the sample, more than 7.5% were seen once. The sample in question was PBMCs from the stem cell graft donor, obtained from the stem cell graft. The receptors derive from a human donor who donated a stem cell graft to a child with SCID.

In its sample, this clonotype was seen many times. J is TRBJ2-2 and V is TRBV11-2; D not certain. The CDR3 contains 15 residues. V was pared by 2 bases and J by 2 bases, with 9 bases between. Germline V lookup: CDR1 SGHAT, CDR2 FQNNGV. CDR3 sequence: CASSLYWGNTGELFF. The DNA for the CDR3 is TGTGCCAGCAGCTTATACTGGGGAAACACCGGGGAGCTGTTTTTT.

This clonotype has a count of ten or more. This chain uses TRBV5-1 with TRBJ2-3, with a possible D match to TRBD2 (7 bases). The V and J ends lost 0 bases and 0 bases respectively, with 14 bases between them. The CDR3 contains 17 residues. CDR1 and CDR2 from the germline V gene are SGHRS and YFSETQ. The CDR3 coding sequence is TGCGCCAGCAGCTTGGAGACTGGCGGGGGCAGCACAGATACGCAGTATTTT. Residues: CASSLETGGGSTDTQYF. Looking up the rest from reference TRBV5-1 and TRBJ2-3 gives the full variable domain: KAGVTQTPRYLIKTRGQQVTLSCSPISGHRSVSWYQQTPGQGLQFLFEYFSETQRNKGNFPGRFSGRQFSNSRSEMNVSTLELGDSALYLCASSLETGGGSTDTQYFGPGTRLTVL.

There are many counts of this clonotype. The V call is TRBV20-1, the J call TRBJ2-7, with a possible D match to TRBD2 (6 bases). CDR1 DFQATT and CDR2 SNEGSKA come from the germline V gene (reference sequence). The CDR3 sequence is 14 residues long. V was trimmed by 6 bases and J by 0 bases, leaving 15 bases between them. DNA of the CDR3: TGCAGTGCCCTAGATGGGAGGAGCTCCTACGAGCAGTACTTC. This translates into CSALDGRSSYEQYF.

This clonotype was seen at least ten times. V usage is TRBV4-2 and J usage is TRBJ2-7, with 9 bases lining up with TRBD2. Per the germline V gene, CDR1 is LGHNA and CDR2 is YNFKEQ. Unmatched junction bases numbered 6, after V lost 0 bases and J lost 3 bases. The CDR3 spans 16 residues. The DNA for the CDR3 is TGTGCCAGCAGCCAAGATCCTGGTAGCGGGGGCTACGAGCAGTACTTC. It yields the protein CASSQDPGSGGYEQYF.

Ten or more counts support this clonotype. This rearrangement joins TRBV6-6 to TRBJ1-2; TRBD1 agrees at 9 bases. Germline V CDR1 and CDR2: MNHNY, SVGAGI (reference sequence). This CDR3 has 13 amino acids. V lost 6 bases to trimming and J lost 10 bases; unmatched junction nucleotides: 9. CDR3 amino acids: CASRVQGAGFYTF. The CDR3 DNA follows: TGTGCCAGCAGAGTACAGGGGGCCGGATTCTACACCTTC.

There are many counts of this clonotype. The chain couples TRBV3-1 to TRBJ1-2; 7 bases line up with TRBD1. The trim removed 1 base at V and 7 bases at J, leaving 12 bases unmatched. Germline values: CDR1 LGHDT, CDR2 YNNKEL (reference sequence). The CDR3 runs to 16 residues. The chain's CDR3 is CASSQGIGTVGSGYTF. For the CDR3, the DNA is TGTGCCAGCAGCCAAGGGATCGGGACAGTGGGGTCTGGCTACACCTTC.

This clonotype was found many times. The chain couples TRBV6-2 or TRBV6-3 to TRBJ2-5, with 7 positions matching TRBD1. This CDR3 comprises 13 residues. The V and J ends lost 8 bases and 2 bases, in that order; junction bases with no gene match: 5. The V gene's germline CDR1 is MNHEY and CDR2 SVGEGT. The CDR3 here is CASGGQQQETQYF. CDR3 in DNA: TGTGCCAGCGGGGGACAGCAGCAAGAGACCCAGTACTTC.

This clonotype has at least ten counts. The chain is built from TRBV11-2 and TRBJ2-7; D is tentatively TRBD1 or TRBD2 (5 bases each). Germline lookup yields CDR1 SGHAT and CDR2 FQNNGV. V lost 0 bases and J lost 4, with 31 bases in between. CDR3 size: 21 residues. CDR3 sequence reads: CASSLENGAHPNLGPLYEQYF. The CDR3 bases are TGTGCCAGCAGCTTAGAGAACGGGGCTCACCCCAATCTAGGTCCCCTTTACGAGCAGTACTTC.

This clonotype came up many times. This rearrangement joins TRBV7-2 to TRBJ1-3; 10 bases map to TRBD1. V lost 1 base, J lost 4 bases, and 4 bases stayed unmatched. The CDR3 contains 16 residues. Germline V gives CDR1 SGHTA, CDR2 FQGNSA. The CDR3 DNA follows: TGTGCCAGCAGCTTAGGGGGGACAGGGGCGGGAAACACCATATATTTT. Translation gives CASSLGGTGAGNTIYF.

This clonotype was observed many times. The chain has TRBV12-3 or TRBV12-4 and TRBJ1-1; D ambiguous. The CDR3 sequence is 15 residues long. V lost 3 bases, J lost 1 base, and 12 bases lay in between. The CDR3 region has the DNA TGTGCCAGCAGTTTCGGGGAGGACGGGAACACTGAAGCTTTCTTT. Translating gives CASSFGEDGNTEAFF.

The table lists this clonotype with many counts. This CDR3 is CASSPSTGADTEAFF. The CDR3 nucleotides read TGTGCCAGCTCACCCTCGACAGGGGCGGACACTGAAGCTTTCTTT. The chain carries TRBV18 and TRBJ1-1; 8 nucleotides match TRBD1. The CDR3 extends over 15 amino acids. Germline V gene lookup returns CDR1 KGHSH and CDR2 LQKENI. V was clipped by 3 bases and J by 3 bases; unmatched bases: 6.

This clonotype has a count of ten or more. This chain uses TRBV24-1 with TRBJ2-3; 7 nucleotides agree with TRBD1. The CDR3 spans 17 residues. Germline V gives CDR1 KGHDR, CDR2 SFDVKD. The V segment lost 2 bases and the J segment 1 base; nucleotides outside the gene matches: 8. The CDR3 region has the DNA TGTGCCACCAGTGATTCCCGTCCCGGACAGGGCACAGATACGCAGTATTTT. Translating gives CATSDSRPGQGTDTQYF.

This clonotype was picked up many times. V gene TRBV20-1 combines with J gene TRBJ2-5; no definite D call. Germline lookup yields CDR1 DFQATT and CDR2 SNEGSKA (reference sequence). The CDR3 has 13 residues. V gave up 1 base and J gave up 0 bases, with 6 bases separating them. CDR3 protein: CSARVQYQETQYF. CDR3 DNA sequence: TGCAGTGCTAGAGTCCAGTACCAAGAGACCCAGTACTTC.

This clonotype was seen repeatedly, ten times or more. V gene TRBV28 combines with J gene TRBJ2-7; D gene unclear. The CDR3 covers 12 residues. The germline CDR1 and CDR2 sequences are MDHEN and SYDVKM. V was cut by 7 bases and J by 3 bases, with 10 bases left in between. The CDR3 DNA reads as TGTGCCAGCACCCTGAGTGGCTACGAGCAGTACTTC. It is translated as CASTLSGYEQYF. The full variable domain, in which reference TRBV28 and TRBJ2-7 provide the parts outside the CDR3, is DVKVTQSSRYLVKRTGEKVFLECVQDMDHENMFWYRQDPGLGLRLIYFSYDVKMKEKGDIPEGYSVSREKKERFSLILESASTNQTSMYLCASTLSGYEQYFGPGTRLTVT.

This clonotype was picked up many times. This sequence joins TRBV20-1 and TRBJ1-1; D unclear. The CDR3 spans 13 residues. Trimming shortened V by 1 base and J by 1 base, and 7 bases separated the two germline ends. Per germline, CDR1 DFQATT and CDR2 SNEGSKA (reference sequence). The CDR3 DNA follows: TGCAGTGCTAGAGTGAAGGGGAACACTGAAGCTTTCTTT. This codes for CSARVKGNTEAFF.

This clonotype was counted ten times or more. In DNA form, the CDR3 reads TGCGCCAGCAGCTTTGGGATTCAGACAGATACGCAGTATTTT. Translation: CASSFGIQTDTQYF. This sequence joins TRBV5-1 and TRBJ2-3; D is ambiguous. The CDR3 has 14 amino acids. V lost 2 bases, J lost 3 bases, and 10 bases lay in between. Germline V gene lookup returns CDR1 SGHRS and CDR2 YFSETQ.

As regards this clonotype: A much bigger clone sits one base away, suggesting this may be a read error. This sequence joins TRBV7-2 and TRBJ1-1, with 9 nucleotides matching TRBD1. CDR1 and CDR2 from the germline V gene are SGHTA and FQGNSA. CDR3 size: 15 residues. The junction had 10 bases not matched to a gene; V was cut back by 8 bases and J by 3 bases. This chain's CDR3 is CASGAGDRDHTEAFF. The CDR3 DNA follows: TGTGCCAGCGGCGCCGGGGACAGGGACCACACTGAAGCTTTCTTT.

Many counts were recorded for this clonotype. The chain recombines TRBV5-1 with TRBJ1-3; D gene ambiguous. The germline V gene has CDR1 SGHRS and CDR2 YFSETQ. This CDR3 is built from 15 residues. Deletions cut 4 bases from V and 0 bases from J, with 11 bases between. The CDR3 region is CASSIDTHSGNTIYF. The CDR3 DNA is TGCGCCAGCAGCATCGACACCCACTCTGGAAACACCATATATTTT. Full variable domain (missing parts from reference TRBV5-1 and TRBJ1-3): KAGVTQTPRYLIKTRGQQVTLSCSPISGHRSVSWYQQTPGQGLQFLFEYFSETQRNKGNFPGRFSGRQFSNSRSEMNVSTLELGDSALYLCASSIDTHSGNTIYFGEGSWLTVV.

This clonotype was picked up many times. V usage is TRBV29-1 and J usage is TRBJ1-1, with D perhaps TRBD1 (5 bases). V lost 4 bases and J 1 base, leaving 10 bases between the germline ends. CDR3 size: 13 residues. In germline, CDR1 is SQVTM, CDR2 ANQGSEA. CDR3 bases: TGCAGCGTTGTCAGGGCCCAGAACACTGAAGCTTTCTTT. The encoded protein is CSVVRAQNTEAFF.

This clonotype was detected ten times or more. V usage is TRBV10-3 and J usage is TRBJ2-2, with D hard to call. This CDR3 is built from 13 residues. Trimming stripped 10 bases from V and 6 bases from J, with 15 bases between. Per the germline V gene, CDR1 is ENHRY and CDR2 is SYGVKD. CDR3 nucleotide sequence: TGTGCCACCCGGTTAGATCGCCCCGGGGAGCTGTTTTTT. Translated, it gives CATRLDRPGELFF.

With regard to this clonotype: Its ends do not fully match the called genes, so a read error is possible. This sequence joins TRBV6-2 or TRBV6-3 and TRBJ1-2; no clear D. Germline CDR1 and CDR2: MNHEY and SVGEGT. The CDR3 contains 15 residues. The CDR3 loop is CASSSARPFYYGDPF. CDR3 nucleotides: TGTGCCAGCAGTTCGGCAAGACCGTTCTACTATGGCGACCCCTTC.

In this sample, this clonotype turned up many times. The chain uses TRBV5-1 and TRBJ1-4; D gene ambiguous. V lost 4 bases, J lost 5 bases, and 9 bases lay in between. Germline CDR1 is SGHRS and CDR2 is YFSETQ. This CDR3 contains 13 residues. Here the CDR3 reads CASSMAVNEKLFF. DNA of the CDR3: TGCGCCAGCAGCATGGCGGTAAATGAAAAACTGTTTTTT.